This entry describes one T cell receptor (beta chain). Its antigen is not identified. The data stem from a study of cytomegalovirus exposure and HLA in healthy donors. Germline V CDR1 and CDR2: SGHRS, YFSETQ. CDR3 length: 14 amino acids. Trimming removed 3 bases at V and 2 bases at J, with 10 bases between. This PCR relied on a set of 60 Vbeta primers and 13 Jbeta primers. The assay was immunoSEQ multiplex PCR, and TCRdb's table has in-frame clones only and misses some. Among 95,000 to 150,000 clones listed, 80% were seen once. General study points: The availability of immune exposure information extended only to CMV serostatus. Later, TCR association rates were found to vary by HLA locus, highest for DRB1 and lowest for HLA-C. With high specificity and sensitivity, the classifier reportedly diagnosed cytomegalovirus status.

The study sampled nominally healthy donors, though unrecorded immune exposures were likely. The source of this sequence is a man between 25 and 39 years old in good health and CMV-seropositive. The sample was PBMCs. V and J are TRBV5-1 and TRBJ2-3; no firm D call. CDR3 region: CASSSNSYTDTQYF. CDR3 coding DNA: TGCGCCAGCAGCTCGAACAGCTACACAGATACGCAGTATTTT. Together with reference TRBV5-1 and TRBJ2-3, the CDR3 gives the full variable domain: KAGVTQTPRYLIKTRGQQVTLSCSPISGHRSVSWYQQTPGQGLQFLFEYFSETQRNKGNFPGRFSGRQFSNSRSEMNVSTLELGDSALYLCASSSNSYTDTQYFGPGTRLTVL.